These T cell receptor beta chains were read from a single sample in a study of blood T cell repertoires in COVID-19. Sequenced by immunoSEQ multiplex PCR; TCRdb stores in-frame clones only, minus some. This sample has a few hundred thousand clones, with roughly 80% found just once. Sequencing used peripheral blood. The receptors come from a woman older than 75 with acute or convalescent COVID-19. Each CDR3 is given with its conserved first and last residue. A D gene is named only where the DNA matches it firmly. Clone sizes are given selectively: once, few, many, or a class where the clone is expanded.

cdr3_length: 16; clone_size: .; j_call: TRBJ2-1; v_call: TRBV3-1/TRBV3-2; d_call: TRBD2; cdr3_nt: TGTGCCAGCAGCTTGCCGACTAGCGGGAGAGGTAATGAGCAGTTCTTC; cdr3_aa: CASSLPTSGRGNEQFF
cdr3_length: 14; clone_size: .; j_call: TRBJ1-4; v_call: TRBV30; d_call: .; cdr3_nt: TGTGCCTTGGACCCGGGAGGCGGTAATGAAAAACTGTTTTTT; cdr3_aa: CALDPGGGNEKLFF
cdr3_length: 16; clone_size: .; j_call: TRBJ1-2; v_call: TRBV5-1; d_call: TRBD1; cdr3_nt: TGCGCCAGCAGCCCGGGACAGGGGAGTCCAATCTATGGCTACACCTTC; cdr3_aa: CASSPGQGSPIYGYTF
cdr3_length: 14; clone_size: .; j_call: TRBJ1-4; v_call: TRBV12-5; d_call: .; cdr3_nt: TGTGCTAGTGGTTCTGGACAGCCCAATGAAAAACTGTTTTTT; cdr3_aa: CASGSGQPNEKLFF
cdr3_length: 13; clone_size: .; j_call: TRBJ1-2; v_call: TRBV4-3; d_call: .; cdr3_nt: TGCGCCAGCAGCCAAGACAGAAACTATGGCTACACCTTC; cdr3_aa: CASSQDRNYGYTF
cdr3_length: 14; clone_size: .; j_call: TRBJ2-7; v_call: TRBV7-8; d_call: .; cdr3_nt: TGTGCCAGCAGTTCTGCGGGGAAGGACTACGAGCAGTACTTC; cdr3_aa: CASSSAGKDYEQYF
cdr3_length: 15; clone_size: .; j_call: TRBJ1-4; v_call: TRBV5-4; d_call: TRBD1; cdr3_nt: TGTGCCAGCAGCCAACAGGACAGGTCTAATGAAAAACTGTTTTTT; cdr3_aa: CASSQQDRSNEKLFF
cdr3_length: 17; clone_size: .; j_call: TRBJ1-1; v_call: TRBV5-1; d_call: .; cdr3_nt: TGCGCCAGCAGCTTGGACGACAGGTCCCCGGGGAACACTGAAGCTTTCTTT; cdr3_aa: CASSLDDRSPGNTEAFF
cdr3_length: 15; clone_size: .; j_call: TRBJ2-1; v_call: TRBV12-2; d_call: .; cdr3_nt: TGTGCAAGTCGTCCTGACTACCCAAGTATCAATGAGCAGTTCTTC; cdr3_aa: CASRPDYPSINEQFF
cdr3_length: 18; clone_size: .; j_call: TRBJ2-1; v_call: TRBV4-1; d_call: TRBD1; cdr3_nt: TGCGCCAGCAGCCATTTCCTGGGGACAGGGCGTAGATACAATGAGCAGTTCTTC; cdr3_aa: CASSHFLGTGRRYNEQFF
cdr3_length: 13; clone_size: .; j_call: TRBJ2-3; v_call: TRBV10-3; d_call: .; cdr3_nt: TGTGCCATCAGTGGCGCGCCCCCAGATACGCAGTATTTT; cdr3_aa: CAISGAPPDTQYF
cdr3_length: 16; clone_size: .; j_call: TRBJ2-1; v_call: TRBV7-3; d_call: TRBD2; cdr3_nt: TGTGCCAGCAGCACGCGGACTAGCGGGAAATACAATGAGCAGTTCTTC; cdr3_aa: CASSTRTSGKYNEQFF
cdr3_length: 15; clone_size: .; j_call: TRBJ1-2; v_call: TRBV6-2/TRBV6-3; d_call: .; cdr3_nt: TGTGCCAGCAGTATACCTGACAGGATTTGGAGTGGCTACACCTTC; cdr3_aa: CASSIPDRIWSGYTF
cdr3_length: 14; clone_size: .; j_call: TRBJ2-5; v_call: TRBV27; d_call: TRBD2; cdr3_nt: TGTGCCAGCAGTACCCCTGGGGGGGTGGAGACCCAGTACTTC; cdr3_aa: CASSTPGGVETQYF
cdr3_length: 15; clone_size: .; j_call: TRBJ1-1; v_call: TRBV21-1; d_call: .; cdr3_nt: TGTGCCAGCAGCTACTACAGGGAAGGGAACACTGAAGCTTTCTTT; cdr3_aa: CASSYYREGNTEAFF
cdr3_length: 15; clone_size: .; j_call: TRBJ2-5; v_call: TRBV5-1; d_call: .; cdr3_nt: TGCGCCGGGGCGGTAAATGTTGGGGAATTAGAGACCCAGTACTTC; cdr3_aa: CAGAVNVGELETQYF
cdr3_length: 16; clone_size: .; j_call: TRBJ2-2; v_call: TRBV9; d_call: .; cdr3_nt: TGTGCCAGCAGCGTATCAGGCACATCGAACACCGGGGAGCTGTTTTTT; cdr3_aa: CASSVSGTSNTGELFF
cdr3_length: 13; clone_size: few; j_call: TRBJ2-1; v_call: TRBV6-5; d_call: .; cdr3_nt: TGTGCCAGCAACCCCCGAGCGCCCCGTGAGCAGTTCTTC; cdr3_aa: CASNPRAPREQFF
cdr3_length: 15; clone_size: .; j_call: TRBJ2-2; v_call: TRBV5-1; d_call: .; cdr3_nt: TGCGCCAGCAGCCGAGAGGGGGATGTTACCGGGGAGCTGTTTTTT; cdr3_aa: CASSREGDVTGELFF
cdr3_length: 15; clone_size: .; j_call: TRBJ2-3; v_call: TRBV7-8; d_call: TRBD2; cdr3_nt: TGTGCCAGCAGTGGGACTAGCAGCCGCACAGATACGCAGTATTTT; cdr3_aa: CASSGTSSRTDTQYF
cdr3_length: 19; clone_size: .; j_call: TRBJ2-3; v_call: TRBV4-3; d_call: .; cdr3_nt: TGCGCCAGCAGCCAAGACGTGGAGAAGGGGCCCCTTAGCACAGATACGCAGTATTTT; cdr3_aa: CASSQDVEKGPLSTDTQYF
cdr3_length: 15; clone_size: .; j_call: TRBJ1-1; v_call: TRBV5-4; d_call: TRBD1; cdr3_nt: TGTGCCAGCAGCACCGGACAGGGGGCGCGTACTGAAGCTTTCTTT; cdr3_aa: CASSTGQGARTEAFF
cdr3_length: 12; clone_size: .; j_call: TRBJ2-1; v_call: TRBV6-5; d_call: TRBD1; cdr3_nt: TGTGCCAGCAACAGGGGGTACAATGAGCAGTTCTTC; cdr3_aa: CASNRGYNEQFF
cdr3_length: 14; clone_size: once; j_call: TRBJ2-3; v_call: TRBV3-1/TRBV3-2; d_call: .; cdr3_nt: TGTGCCAGCAGCCAAGATTTAGTCACAGATACGCAGTATTTT; cdr3_aa: CASSQDLVTDTQYF
cdr3_length: 14; clone_size: .; j_call: TRBJ2-3; v_call: TRBV10-3; d_call: .; cdr3_nt: TGTGCCATCACACTTGATCCTAGCACAGATACGCAGTATTTT; cdr3_aa: CAITLDPSTDTQYF
cdr3_length: 13; clone_size: .; j_call: TRBJ2-2; v_call: TRBV19; d_call: .; cdr3_nt: TGTGCCAGTAGGTTGGGGGGCACCGGGGAGCTGTTTTTT; cdr3_aa: CASRLGGTGELFF
cdr3_length: 15; clone_size: once; j_call: TRBJ1-5; v_call: TRBV27; d_call: TRBD1; cdr3_nt: TGTGCCAGCAGTTCCGGACAGGCCCGGTTTAGGCCCCAGCATTTT; cdr3_aa: CASSSGQARFRPQHF
cdr3_length: 14; clone_size: few; j_call: TRBJ1-2; v_call: TRBV4-3; d_call: TRBD1; cdr3_nt: TGCGCCAGCAGCCATACGGACAGGGGGGGTGGCTACACCTTC; cdr3_aa: CASSHTDRGGGYTF
cdr3_length: 15; clone_size: .; j_call: TRBJ1-4; v_call: TRBV7-2; d_call: TRBD1; cdr3_nt: TGTGCCAGCAGCTTGATTGGACAGGGGCGCGAAAAACTGTTTTTT; cdr3_aa: CASSLIGQGREKLFF
cdr3_length: 14; clone_size: .; j_call: TRBJ1-1; v_call: TRBV6-5; d_call: TRBD1; cdr3_nt: TGTGCCAGCAGTTTCAGGACAGGCTTAAGTGAAGCTTTCTTT; cdr3_aa: CASSFRTGLSEAFF
cdr3_length: 13; clone_size: .; j_call: TRBJ1-1; v_call: TRBV29-1; d_call: TRBD1; cdr3_nt: TGCAACGGGACGGACAGGGCGGACACTGAAGCTTTCTTT; cdr3_aa: CNGTDRADTEAFF
cdr3_length: 14; clone_size: .; j_call: TRBJ1-2; v_call: TRBV28; d_call: .; cdr3_nt: TGTGCCAGCACCCGGGTGGACAGTAACTATGGCTACACCTTC; cdr3_aa: CASTRVDSNYGYTF
cdr3_length: 14; clone_size: .; j_call: TRBJ1-6; v_call: TRBV7-3; d_call: .; cdr3_nt: TGTGCCAGCAGCTTGGGGGGTACCAATTCACCCCTCCACTTT; cdr3_aa: CASSLGGTNSPLHF
cdr3_length: 17; clone_size: few; j_call: TRBJ2-1; v_call: TRBV9; d_call: .; cdr3_nt: TGTGCCAGCAGCGTAGCCCCTCTATCGAGCTCCTACAATGAGCAGTTCTTC; cdr3_aa: CASSVAPLSSSYNEQFF
cdr3_length: 12; clone_size: .; j_call: TRBJ2-7; v_call: TRBV27; d_call: TRBD1; cdr3_nt: TGTGCCAGCAGTGACAGGGGGCTCCCTGGGTACTTC; cdr3_aa: CASSDRGLPGYF
cdr3_length: 15; clone_size: .; j_call: TRBJ1-3; v_call: TRBV5-1; d_call: TRBD1; cdr3_nt: TGCGCCAGCAGCTGGGGGGACAGCTCTGGAAACACCATATATTTT; cdr3_aa: CASSWGDSSGNTIYF
cdr3_length: 16; clone_size: .; j_call: TRBJ2-2; v_call: TRBV15; d_call: TRBD2; cdr3_nt: TGTGCCACCAGCAGTGGGACTATCGCGAACACCGGGGAGCTGTTTTTT; cdr3_aa: CATSSGTIANTGELFF
cdr3_length: 14; clone_size: .; j_call: TRBJ1-2; v_call: TRBV6-6; d_call: TRBD1; cdr3_nt: TGTGCCAGCAACTCACAGGGGGCCAACTATGGCTACACCTTC; cdr3_aa: CASNSQGANYGYTF
cdr3_length: 15; clone_size: few; j_call: TRBJ2-7; v_call: TRBV3-1/TRBV3-2; d_call: TRBD1; cdr3_nt: TGTGCCAGCAGCCCTGGGACAGGGGAGGGGAGAGAGCAGTACTTC; cdr3_aa: CASSPGTGEGREQYF
cdr3_length: 12; clone_size: .; j_call: TRBJ1-1; v_call: TRBV2; d_call: .; cdr3_nt: TGTGCCAGCCTAAATCTAAACACTGAAGCTTTCTTT; cdr3_aa: CASLNLNTEAFF
cdr3_length: 13; clone_size: .; j_call: TRBJ1-5; v_call: TRBV2; d_call: .; cdr3_nt: TGTGCCAGCAGAAGCGACGGCAATCAGCCCCAGCATTTT; cdr3_aa: CASRSDGNQPQHF
cdr3_length: 14; clone_size: .; j_call: TRBJ2-5; v_call: TRBV7-9; d_call: TRBD2; cdr3_nt: TGTGCCAGCAGCAGAGGACTAGTTCAAGAGACCCAGTACTTC; cdr3_aa: CASSRGLVQETQYF
cdr3_length: 16; clone_size: .; j_call: TRBJ2-2; v_call: TRBV11-2; d_call: TRBD2; cdr3_nt: TGTGCCAGCAGCTCCCAACTAGCGTCGAACACCGGGGAGCTGTTTTTT; cdr3_aa: CASSSQLASNTGELFF
cdr3_length: 14; clone_size: .; j_call: TRBJ2-2; v_call: TRBV19; d_call: .; cdr3_nt: TGTGCCAGTAGCCTGTCACTGAACACCGGGGAGCTGTTTTTT; cdr3_aa: CASSLSLNTGELFF
cdr3_length: 18; clone_size: .; j_call: TRBJ2-1; v_call: TRBV19; d_call: TRBD2; cdr3_nt: TGTGCCAGTAGCAGCCCGGGACTAGCGGGAGGGCCCCTGGATGAGCAGTTCTTC; cdr3_aa: CASSSPGLAGGPLDEQFF
cdr3_length: 14; clone_size: .; j_call: TRBJ2-1; v_call: TRBV30; d_call: .; cdr3_nt: TGTGCCTGGAGTGTTATCGCCGGGGGTGGCGAGCAGTTCTTC; cdr3_aa: CAWSVIAGGGEQFF
cdr3_length: 16; clone_size: .; j_call: TRBJ1-6; v_call: TRBV3-1/TRBV3-2; d_call: .; cdr3_nt: TGTGCCAGCAGCGACTCGGATGGGGGCAAGAATTCACCCCTCCACTTT; cdr3_aa: CASSDSDGGKNSPLHF
cdr3_length: 15; clone_size: few; j_call: TRBJ2-1; v_call: TRBV25-1; d_call: TRBD1; cdr3_nt: TGTGCCAGCCTCAAGACAGGGCTGACCTACAATGAGCAGTTCTTC; cdr3_aa: CASLKTGLTYNEQFF
cdr3_length: 16; clone_size: once; j_call: TRBJ1-2; v_call: TRBV30; d_call: TRBD1; cdr3_nt: TGTGCCTGGAGCGGCCTTGGTGGGACAGGGTTCTATGGCTACACCTTC; cdr3_aa: CAWSGLGGTGFYGYTF
cdr3_length: 18; clone_size: few; j_call: TRBJ1-6; v_call: TRBV7-8; d_call: TRBD1; cdr3_nt: TGTGCCAGCAGCCCAAGGGACAGGGGGTCCACGAGGAATTCACCCCTCCACTTT; cdr3_aa: CASSPRDRGSTRNSPLHF
cdr3_length: 16; clone_size: .; j_call: TRBJ2-2; v_call: TRBV2; d_call: TRBD2; cdr3_nt: TGTGCCAGCAGTCGATCAAGCGGGAGGGTGGTCGGGGAGCTGTTTTTT; cdr3_aa: CASSRSSGRVVGELFF
cdr3_length: 16; clone_size: many; j_call: TRBJ1-2; v_call: TRBV29-1; d_call: TRBD1; cdr3_nt: TGCAGCGCCCCAAATTACATGACAGGGTCGGACTATGGCTACACCTTC; cdr3_aa: CSAPNYMTGSDYGYTF
cdr3_length: 13; clone_size: .; j_call: TRBJ2-1; v_call: TRBV29-1; d_call: .; cdr3_nt: TGCAGCGTTGTAAAGACTGAAGGTAGTGAGCAGTTCTTC; cdr3_aa: CSVVKTEGSEQFF
cdr3_length: 15; clone_size: .; j_call: TRBJ2-3; v_call: TRBV5-4; d_call: .; cdr3_nt: TGTGCCAGCAGCTTGTCGCAGGGGCGGGCAGATACGCAGTATTTT; cdr3_aa: CASSLSQGRADTQYF
cdr3_length: 19; clone_size: once; j_call: TRBJ1-1; v_call: TRBV29-1; d_call: .; cdr3_nt: TGCAGCGTTGAAGATCGGCCGGGAGCAGGTTTGGGTTCTAGAACTGAAGCTTTCTTT; cdr3_aa: CSVEDRPGAGLGSRTEAFF
cdr3_length: 14; clone_size: .; j_call: TRBJ2-3; v_call: TRBV5-6; d_call: TRBD1; cdr3_nt: TGTGCCAGCAGCCTCAGGGGGCTCACAGATACGCAGTATTTT; cdr3_aa: CASSLRGLTDTQYF
cdr3_length: 14; clone_size: .; j_call: TRBJ1-1; v_call: TRBV18; d_call: .; cdr3_nt: TGTGCCAGCTCACTACAGGAGATGAACACTGAAGCTTTCTTT; cdr3_aa: CASSLQEMNTEAFF
cdr3_length: 15; clone_size: .; j_call: TRBJ2-7; v_call: TRBV27; d_call: TRBD1; cdr3_nt: TGTGCCAGCAGTTCCCCCGGACAGGGGGGATACGAGCAGTACTTC; cdr3_aa: CASSSPGQGGYEQYF
cdr3_length: 15; clone_size: .; j_call: TRBJ2-7; v_call: TRBV4-1; d_call: TRBD2; cdr3_nt: TGCGCCAGCAGTCTTAGCGGGGGGAGCTCCTACGAGCAGTACTTC; cdr3_aa: CASSLSGGSSYEQYF